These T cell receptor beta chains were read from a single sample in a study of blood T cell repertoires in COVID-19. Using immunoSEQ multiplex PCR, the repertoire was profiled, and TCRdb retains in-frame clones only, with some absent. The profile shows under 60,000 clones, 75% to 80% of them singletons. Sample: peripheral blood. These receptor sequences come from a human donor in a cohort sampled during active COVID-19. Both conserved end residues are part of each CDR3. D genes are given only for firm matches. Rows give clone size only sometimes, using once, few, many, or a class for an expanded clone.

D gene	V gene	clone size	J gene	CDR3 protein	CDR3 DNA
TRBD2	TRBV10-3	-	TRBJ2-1	CAIAKGLADYNEQFF	TGTGCCATCGCGAAGGGACTAGCGGATTACAATGAGCAGTTCTTC
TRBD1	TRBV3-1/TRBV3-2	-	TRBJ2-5	CASSVRDRGRGTQYF	TGTGCCAGCAGCGTCCGGGACAGGGGGAGGGGGACCCAGTACTTC
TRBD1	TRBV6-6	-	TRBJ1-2	CASKKDRALNYGYTF	TGTGCCAGCAAGAAGGACAGGGCCCTCAACTATGGCTACACCTTC
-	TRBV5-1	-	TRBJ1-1	CASSLADWALNTEAFF	TGCGCCAGCAGCTTGGCCGATTGGGCCCTGAACACTGAAGCTTTCTTT
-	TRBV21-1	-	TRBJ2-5	CASSPPGRGRETQYF	TGTGCCAGCAGCCCCCCCGGCAGGGGGAGAGAGACCCAGTACTTC
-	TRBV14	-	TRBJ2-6	CASSQDWRGAGANVLTF	TGTGCCAGCAGCCAAGATTGGAGGGGCGCAGGGGCCAACGTCCTGACTTTC
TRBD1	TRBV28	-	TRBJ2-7	CASSLSSAGGRNEQYF	TGTGCCAGCAGTTTGTCATCGGCAGGGGGCAGGAACGAGCAGTACTTC
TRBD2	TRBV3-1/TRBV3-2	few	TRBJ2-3	CASSQAGGPSSTQYF	TGTGCCAGCAGCCAAGCGGGGGGGCCCAGTAGTACGCAGTATTTT
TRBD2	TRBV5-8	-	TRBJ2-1	CASSWGLASYNEQFF	TGTGCCAGCAGCTGGGGACTAGCGTCCTACAATGAGCAGTTCTTC
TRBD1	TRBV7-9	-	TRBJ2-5	CASNLGQAEVETQYF	TGTGCCAGCAACCTAGGACAGGCCGAGGTTGAGACCCAGTACTTC
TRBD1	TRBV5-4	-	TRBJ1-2	CASSLQGAYGYTF	TGTGCCAGCAGCTTACAGGGGGCCTATGGCTACACCTTC
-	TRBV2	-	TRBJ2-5	CASSEWVQQETQYF	TGTGCCAGCAGTGAATGGGTACAGCAAGAGACCCAGTACTTC
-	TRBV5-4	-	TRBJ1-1	CASSPSRRVNTEAFF	TGTGCCAGCAGCCCGTCGAGGAGGGTGAACACTGAAGCTTTCTTT
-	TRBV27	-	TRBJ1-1	CASSLLTENTEAFF	TGTGCCAGCAGTTTATTGACAGAGAACACTGAAGCTTTCTTT
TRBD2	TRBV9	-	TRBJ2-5	CASSQTSGGALETQYF	TGTGCCAGCAGCCAGACTAGCGGGGGGGCCTTAGAGACCCAGTACTTC
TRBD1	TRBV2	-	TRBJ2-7	CASSSLGTGAGEQYF	TGTGCCAGCAGTTCTTTAGGGACAGGGGCGGGCGAGCAGTACTTC
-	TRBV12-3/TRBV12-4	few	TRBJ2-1	CASSLGGFGFQFF	TGTGCCAGCAGTTTAGGAGGATTTGGGTTTCAGTTCTTC
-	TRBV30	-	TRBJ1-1	CAWLAGALTEAFF	TGTGCCTGGCTCGCAGGGGCGCTTACTGAAGCTTTCTTT
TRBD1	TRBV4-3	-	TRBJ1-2	CASSQHGQGGYGYTF	TGCGCCAGCAGCCAACACGGACAGGGAGGGTATGGCTACACCTTC
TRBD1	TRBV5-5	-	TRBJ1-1	CASSGRQGVNTEAFF	TGTGCCAGCAGCGGACGACAGGGAGTTAACACTGAAGCTTTCTTT
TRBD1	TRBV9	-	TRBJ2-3	CASSYTGQGFTDTQYF	TGTGCCAGCAGTTATACGGGACAGGGGTTCACAGATACGCAGTATTTT
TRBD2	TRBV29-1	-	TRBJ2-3	CSVEDHGGRDGLGDTQYF	TGCAGCGTTGAAGATCACGGCGGGAGGGATGGGTTAGGAGATACGCAGTATTTT
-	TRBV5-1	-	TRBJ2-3	CASSPEAATDTQYF	TGCGCCAGCAGCCCGGAGGCAGCCACAGATACGCAGTATTTT
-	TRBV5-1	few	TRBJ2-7	CASSPTGAGAYEQYF	TGCGCCAGCAGCCCCACCGGGGCAGGGGCCTACGAGCAGTACTTC
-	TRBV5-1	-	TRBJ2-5	CASSLASGAGETQYF	TGCGCCAGCAGCTTGGCATCCGGGGCGGGGGAGACCCAGTACTTC
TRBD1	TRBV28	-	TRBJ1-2	CASTPGTGEDYGYTF	TGTGCCAGCACCCCTGGGACAGGGGAGGACTATGGCTACACCTTC
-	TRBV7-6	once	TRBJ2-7	CASSPEPTYEQYF	TGTGCCAGCAGCCCCGAGCCAACCTACGAGCAGTACTTC
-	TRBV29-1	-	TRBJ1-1	CSVTTGTNTEAFF	TGCAGCGTTACGACAGGCACGAACACTGAAGCTTTCTTT
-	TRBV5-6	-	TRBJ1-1	CASSLDRRNTEAFF	TGTGCCAGCAGCTTGGACCGCAGGAACACTGAAGCTTTCTTT
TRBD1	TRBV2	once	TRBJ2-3	CASMDRGADTQYF	TGTGCCAGCATGGACAGGGGGGCGGATACGCAGTATTTT
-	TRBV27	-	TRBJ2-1	CASAPGGSNEQFF	TGTGCCAGCGCCCCAGGCGGGTCCAATGAGCAGTTCTTC
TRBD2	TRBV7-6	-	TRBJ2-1	CASSLSPGGHNEQFF	TGTGCCAGCAGCTTATCTCCGGGGGGACACAATGAGCAGTTCTTC
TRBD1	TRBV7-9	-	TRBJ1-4	CASSPVPGQGNEKLFF	TGTGCCAGCAGCCCCGTACCGGGACAGGGGAATGAAAAACTGTTTTTT
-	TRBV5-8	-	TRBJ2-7	CASSSSSYEQYF	TGTGCCAGCAGCTCGAGCTCCTACGAGCAGTACTTC
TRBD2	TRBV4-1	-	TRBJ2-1	CASSQDPGTSGLYNEQFF	TGCGCCAGCAGCCAAGATCCTGGGACTAGCGGACTCTACAATGAGCAGTTCTTC
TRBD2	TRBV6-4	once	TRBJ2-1	CASSDASGYSEQFF	TGTGCCAGCAGTGATGCTAGCGGGTACTCTGAGCAGTTCTTC
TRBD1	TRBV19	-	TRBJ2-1	CASSLKGAEQFF	TGTGCCAGTAGTCTTAAGGGGGCTGAGCAGTTCTTC
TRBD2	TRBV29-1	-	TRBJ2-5	CSGHSGRQSRETQYF	TGCAGCGGTCATAGCGGGAGACAATCCCGGGAGACCCAGTACTTC
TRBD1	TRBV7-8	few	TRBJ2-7	CASSLYRDRTYEQYF	TGTGCCAGCAGCTTATACCGGGACAGAACCTACGAGCAGTACTTC
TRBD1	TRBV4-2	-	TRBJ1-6	CASSHPPGSPGTGSETLHF	TGTGCCAGCAGCCATCCTCCCGGGAGCCCCGGGACAGGGTCGGAGACCCTCCACTTT
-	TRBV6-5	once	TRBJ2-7	CASSYSGATTGILYF	TGTGCCAGCAGTTACTCGGGGGCTACCACCGGGATTCTGTACTTC
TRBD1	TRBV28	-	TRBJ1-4	CASQRQGTEKLFF	TGTGCCAGCCAGAGACAGGGTACTGAAAAACTGTTTTTT